A selection of T cell receptor beta chains follows, all from one sample in a study of cytomegalovirus exposure and HLA in healthy donors. TCRdb keeps only in-frame clones here, not all; method: immunoSEQ multiplex PCR. Of about 140,000 clones in the sample, approximately 83% were seen once. Material: PBMCs. The source of these receptors is a man aged 40-49 years in good health and CMV-seronegative. CDR3s include the opening cysteine and the closing phenylalanine or tryptophan. D genes are given only for firm matches. Clone size appears in some rows only: once, few, many, or a class for an expanded clone.

j_gene,d_gene,v_gene,abundance,CDR3nt,CDR3aa
TRBJ2-5,TRBD1,TRBV5-1,-,TGCGCCAGCAGCCCCTTCGCGGGACAGGGACAAGAGACCCAGTACTTC,CASSPFAGQGQETQYF
TRBJ1-1,-,TRBV5-8,few,TGTGCCAGCAGCTTAGATTCGTCAACGGACACTGAAGCTTTCTTT,CASSLDSSTDTEAFF
TRBJ1-1,TRBD1,TRBV2,-,TGTGCCAGCAGCCAACAGGGGGTGAACACTGAAGCTTTCTTT,CASSQQGVNTEAFF
TRBJ2-5,TRBD1,TRBV12-5,once,TGTGCTAGTGCCCAAGGACAGGGGGTGGAGACCCAGTACTTC,CASAQGQGVETQYF
TRBJ1-4,TRBD1,TRBV6-6,few,TGTGCCAGCAGTCGACAGGGTGGGGAAAAACTGTTTTTT,CASSRQGGEKLFF
TRBJ2-7,TRBD2,TRBV7-9,once,TGTGCCAGCAGCCCAGCGCAAGCGGGGGTTTCGCCTAATTACGAGCAGTACTTC,CASSPAQAGVSPNYEQYF
TRBJ2-7,TRBD2,TRBV15,few,TGTGCCACGCGGGAGAGCTTCACCTACGAGCAGTACTTC,CATRESFTYEQYF
TRBJ2-6,TRBD1,TRBV7-3,-,TGTGCCAGCAGCTCAGGACAGGGAACCCTCGCTGGGGCCAACGTCCTGACTTTC,CASSSGQGTLAGANVLTF
TRBJ1-2,-,TRBV14,-,TGTGCCAGCAGCCAATACAGGGTCCGCGGCTACACCTTC,CASSQYRVRGYTF
TRBJ1-2,-,TRBV11-1,-,TGTGCCAGCAGCCCTGACCGACACAACTATGGCTACACCTTC,CASSPDRHNYGYTF
TRBJ1-1,-,TRBV19,few,TGTGCCAGTAGTAAGGGGGTGAAGATCATGAACACTGAAGCTTTCTTT,CASSKGVKIMNTEAFF
TRBJ2-5,TRBD2,TRBV7-3,few,TGTGCCAGCAGCTTCGATCCAGCGGGGCAAGAGACCCAGTACTTC,CASSFDPAGQETQYF
TRBJ2-7,-,TRBV2,few,TGTGCCAGCAGGGGGGGGACAGGATCCTACGAGCAGTACTTC,CASRGGTGSYEQYF
TRBJ2-5,TRBD2,TRBV10-3,-,TGTGCCATCAGTGACAAGGCGGGGGGCCAAGAGACCCAGTACTTC,CAISDKAGGQETQYF
TRBJ1-2,TRBD1,TRBV6-5,few,TGTGCCACCAGAACAGGGGGCGCCGCTAACTATGGCTACACCTTC,CATRTGGAANYGYTF
TRBJ2-7,TRBD2,TRBV4-2,-,TGTGCCAGCAGCCAGACCGTCGGGACTAGCGGGACCACCTACGAGCAGTACTTC,CASSQTVGTSGTTYEQYF
TRBJ2-3,TRBD1,TRBV7-8,few,TGTGCCAGCAGCTTCCAGGGACAGGGAGTCGATACGCAGTATTTT,CASSFQGQGVDTQYF
TRBJ2-7,TRBD1,TRBV11-2,-,TGTGCCAGCAGCTTGGTGACAGGGCGGAACGAGCAGTACTTC,CASSLVTGRNEQYF
TRBJ2-1,-,TRBV5-1,-,TGCGCCAGCAGCTTGGTTGCGGGTCCTTCCTACAATGAGCAGTTCTTC,CASSLVAGPSYNEQFF
TRBJ1-2,-,TRBV7-3,-,TGTGCCAGCAGCTCTGGGACAAACTATGGCTACACCTTC,CASSSGTNYGYTF
TRBJ2-7,-,TRBV2,-,TGTGCCAGCAGTGTCGGGGGTCGGGAGCAGTACTTC,CASSVGGREQYF
TRBJ2-7,-,TRBV30,-,TGTGCCTGGAGTGTACCTCCAGGGGACTACGAGCAGTACTTC,CAWSVPPGDYEQYF
TRBJ2-2,-,TRBV7-9,-,TGTGCCAGCAGTGCCGCGAGCGGGGAGCTGTTTTTT,CASSAASGELFF
TRBJ2-3,-,TRBV25-1,-,TGTGCCAGCAAGGCCGAGGCAGATACGCAGTATTTT,CASKAEADTQYF
TRBJ2-3,-,TRBV6-5,-,TGTGCCAGCAGTTACTTTTCAGGCCAGAATACGCAGTATTTT,CASSYFSGQNTQYF
TRBJ2-6,-,TRBV7-2,-,TGTGCCAGCAGCCCTTACATTGCCTCTGGGGCCAACGTCCTGACTTTC,CASSPYIASGANVLTF
TRBJ1-3,-,TRBV7-3,-,TGTGCCAGCAGCTTAATGGGTGCAGGGGAAGGAAACACCATATATTTT,CASSLMGAGEGNTIYF
TRBJ2-1,TRBD2,TRBV6-5,-,TGTGCCAGCAGTAGGCCGGGACTAGTTTACAATGAGCAGTTCTTC,CASSRPGLVYNEQFF
TRBJ2-7,-,TRBV2,-,TGTGCCAGCAGTGAATCGGGCCCTACGCAGGGCCGATACGAGCAGTACTTC,CASSESGPTQGRYEQYF
TRBJ2-3,TRBD2,TRBV4-3,-,TGCGCCAGCAGCCAAGACCCCGGGACTAGTACTAGCACAGATACGCAGTATTTT,CASSQDPGTSTSTDTQYF
TRBJ1-2,TRBD1,TRBV9,-,TGTGCCAGCAGCGTACCCCGGGGACAGGGAAACTATGGCTACACCTTC,CASSVPRGQGNYGYTF
TRBJ2-3,TRBD2,TRBV27,-,TGTGCCAGCAGTCTCCGGACTAGCGGGGGCCTCACAGATACGCAGTATTTT,CASSLRTSGGLTDTQYF
TRBJ1-5,-,TRBV28,few,TGTGCCAGCGACCCGACAGTTAGCAATCAGCCCCAGCATTTT,CASDPTVSNQPQHF
TRBJ1-5,-,TRBV4-3,-,TGCGCCAGCAGCCAAGATGAAGGAAACAGTTCCCAGCCCCAGCATTTT,CASSQDEGNSSQPQHF
TRBJ1-1,-,TRBV5-1,many,TGCGCCAGCAGCTGGACAGCACCTGGCACTGAAGCTTTCTTT,CASSWTAPGTEAFF
TRBJ2-3,TRBD2,TRBV30,-,TGTGCCTGGAGGGCAGCGGGATCTGGCACAGATACGCAGTATTTT,CAWRAAGSGTDTQYF
TRBJ2-7,-,TRBV10-1,few,TGCGCCAGCAGTGAGTCGGGGCGGCAGGATACCTACGAGCAGTACTTC,CASSESGRQDTYEQYF
TRBJ2-1,TRBD1,TRBV7-9,-,TGTGCCAGCAGCTTACGGCAGGGGGCCTCCTACAATGAGCAGTTCTTC,CASSLRQGASYNEQFF
TRBJ1-2,-,TRBV10-3,-,TGTGCCACCCAGGATTATGGCTACACCTTC,CATQDYGYTF
TRBJ2-3,TRBD1,TRBV30,-,TGTGCCTGGAGTCGGGACAGGGGAGTTGATACGCAGTATTTT,CAWSRDRGVDTQYF
TRBJ2-2,-,TRBV6-1,once,TGTGCCAGCAGTGAAGACCTTCGACAGGCTTCTAACACCGGGGAGCTGTTTTTT,CASSEDLRQASNTGELFF
TRBJ1-2,TRBD1,TRBV6-5,-,TGTGCCAGCAGTTACCTGAATACAGGGGGGAGTGGCTACACCTTC,CASSYLNTGGSGYTF
TRBJ2-3,TRBD1,TRBV6-1,few,TGTGCCAGCAGTTGGACAGGGGGCAGAGATACGCAGTATTTT,CASSWTGGRDTQYF
TRBJ1-1,-,TRBV5-1,-,TGCTACTCTATGAACACTGAAGCTTTCTTT,CYSMNTEAFF
TRBJ2-7,TRBD1,TRBV7-6,-,TGTGCCAGCAGCCTCCAGGGGGCGAGCTCCTACGAGCAGTACTTC,CASSLQGASSYEQYF
TRBJ2-5,TRBD2,TRBV5-4,-,TGTGCCAGCAGCTTGGGGTTTGGCGGGGGTGACCGCGAGACCCAGTACTTC,CASSLGFGGGDRETQYF
TRBJ1-5,TRBD1,TRBV4-2,-,TGTGCCAGCAGCCAAGATCTGGCAGGGGGTCTACTCAATCAGCCCCAGCATTTT,CASSQDLAGGLLNQPQHF